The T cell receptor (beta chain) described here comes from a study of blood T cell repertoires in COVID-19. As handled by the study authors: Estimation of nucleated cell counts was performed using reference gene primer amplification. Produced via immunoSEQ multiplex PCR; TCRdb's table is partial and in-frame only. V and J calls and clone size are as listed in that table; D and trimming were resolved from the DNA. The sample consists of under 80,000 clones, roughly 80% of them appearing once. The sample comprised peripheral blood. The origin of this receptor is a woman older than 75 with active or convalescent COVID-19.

The CDR3 here is CASRGVAETQYF. As DNA, the CDR3 is TGTGCCAGCAGAGGGGTTGCGGAGACCCAGTACTTC. This chain uses TRBV6-6 with TRBJ2-5, with D perhaps TRBD1 (5 bases). V lost 6 bases and J 5 bases, leaving 10 bases between the germline ends. The length of the CDR3 is 12 residues. The germline CDR1 and CDR2 sequences are MNHNY and SVGAGI (reference sequence).